One and the same sample provided the 8 T cell receptor beta chains below, sequenced in a study of T-cell memory formation after mild COVID-19. TCRdb processed the 5' RACE reads anew with MiXCR; each CDR3 protein has one entry. The table lists under 250,000 distinct CDR3 sequences, over 15% of them singletons. Sequencing was performed on PBMCs or a T cell subset sorted from them (not recorded which). The receptors derive from an adult woman who had mild COVID-19 (a few samples of this study predate the infection). Cell type and time point are not known.

This clonotype was observed a few times. The V and J genes are TRBV24-1 and TRBJ2-3, with TRBD2 matching over 11 bases. The trim removed 7 bases at V and 1 base at J, leaving 12 bases unmatched. This CDR3 spans 18 amino acids. Germline lookup yields CDR1 KGHDR and CDR2 SFDVKD. Here the CDR3 reads CATSNSGRARAGTDTQYF. For the CDR3, the DNA is TGTGCCACCAGCAATAGCGGGAGGGCCCGGGCGGGCACAGATACGCAGTATTTT.

This clonotype has a handful of counts. The chain links TRBV20-1 to TRBJ2-2; D possibly matches TRBD1 or TRBD2 (5 bases each). The ends were cut back, 3 bases at V and 1 base at J, with 9 bases in the middle. Germline V CDR1 and CDR2: DFQATT, SNEGSKA (reference sequence). This CDR3 comprises 14 residues. In DNA, the CDR3 is TGCAGTGCTAGCGGGGCCGTGAACACCGGGGAGCTGTTTTTT. This translates into CSASGAVNTGELFF.

The rearrangement joins TRBV12-3 or TRBV12-4 to TRBJ1-5; a weak D match, TRBD1 (6 bases). The CDR3 loop spans 14 amino acids. V was cut by 5 bases and J by 6 bases, with 14 bases left in between. CDR3 protein: CASSPRTEGQPQHF. CDR3 DNA sequence: TGTGCCAGCAGTCCGCGGACAGAGGGTCAGCCCCAGCATTTT.

This clonotype was recorded a few times. V is TRBV7-9 and J is TRBJ2-7, with TRBD2 identical over 7 bases. The V and J ends lost 5 bases and 0 bases, in that order; junction bases with no gene match: 13. Germline CDR1 and CDR2: SEHNR and FQNEAQ (reference sequence). The CDR3 sequence is 17 residues long. DNA for the CDR3: TGTGCCAGCAGCCTTGGGGTCGGGGGGTTAAGCTCCTACGAGCAGTACTTC. Translating it yields CASSLGVGGLSSYEQYF.

This clonotype was recorded a few times. A read error may produce the germline difference seen at one junction end. The genes are TRBV5-1 and TRBJ2-1; tentative D call: TRBD1 (6 bases). The CDR3 loop spans 14 amino acids. Germline assignment: CDR1 SGHRS and CDR2 YFSETQ. The chain's CDR3 is CASRLGDTYNEQFF. The CDR3 nucleotides read TGCGCCAGCAGGTTGGGGGACACCTACAATGAGCAGTTCTTC.

This clonotype was found many times. The CDR3, as DNA: TGCAGTGCTAGCCTAAGGAATGAGCAGTTCTTC. Amino acid sequence: CSASLRNEQFF. The rearrangement uses TRBV20-1 and TRBJ2-1; D is ambiguous. The germline V gene has CDR1 DFQATT and CDR2 SNEGSKA (reference sequence). V was clipped by 3 bases and J by 7 bases, with 7 bases between them. The CDR3 has 11 residues.

This clonotype has more than one count but fewer than ten. The V and J genes are TRBV15 and TRBJ2-3; D gene uncertain. This CDR3 is built from 15 residues. V gave up 1 base and J gave up 2 bases, with 10 bases separating them. Germline V gene lookup returns CDR1 LNHNV and CDR2 YYDKDF (reference sequence). DNA of the CDR3: TGTGCCACCAGCAGAGTGTACAGCTCCACAGATACGCAGTATTTT. This translates into CATSRVYSSTDTQYF.

Only a few counts were recorded for this clonotype. The chain combines TRBV7-9 with TRBJ1-2, with TRBD1 matching 8 bases. CDR3 length equals 15 residues. V gave up 0 bases and J gave up 3 bases; unmatched junction bases: 3. The germline CDR1 and CDR2 sequences are SEHNR and FQNEAQ (reference sequence). This CDR3 is CASSLADRDDYGYTF. Written as DNA, the CDR3 is TGTGCCAGCAGCTTAGCGGACAGGGATGACTATGGCTACACCTTC. The full variable domain, with the rest looked up from reference TRBV7-9 and TRBJ1-2, is DTGVSQNPRHKITKRGQNVTFRCDPISEHNRLYWYRQTLGQGPEFLTYFQNEAQLEKSRLLSDRFSAERPKGSFSTLEIQRTEQGDSAMYLCASSLADRDDYGYTFGSGTRLTVV.